There are many counts of the clone carrying this T cell receptor (beta chain). Its cognate antigen is unknown. These data belong to a study of neurological immune-mediated disorders. Across the whole study: Within the group of 34 multiple sclerosis patients, roughly 30 were relapsing-remitting, while 3 were secondary progressive. Study observations and caveats: The greatest degree of TCR clonal expansion was observed in HTLV-1-associated myelopathy, with the lowest in multiple sclerosis, below that of healthy controls.

The CDR3 extends over 14 amino acids. Germline assignment: CDR1 MGHDK and CDR2 SYGVNS. V lost 1 base and J lost 4, with 10 bases in between. The starting material, 2 million PBMCs stored at -80 C, gave rise to the unsorted libraries. Synthesis of cDNA used 5'RACE (with 10-nucleotide random UMIs). TCRdb called the 5' RACE reads again in MiXCR, with one record for every CDR3 protein. Of tens of thousands of distinct CDR3 sequences in the sample, around 3.6% were seen once. The material sequenced was PBMCs. This TCR derives from a woman aged 50 to 65 with multiple sclerosis. This rearrangement joins TRBV25-1 to TRBJ1-2, with D unclear. CDR3 nucleotide sequence: TGTGCCAGCAGTGAATTAGGGAGTGGCTATGGCTACACCTTC. Protein product: CASSELGSGYGYTF.